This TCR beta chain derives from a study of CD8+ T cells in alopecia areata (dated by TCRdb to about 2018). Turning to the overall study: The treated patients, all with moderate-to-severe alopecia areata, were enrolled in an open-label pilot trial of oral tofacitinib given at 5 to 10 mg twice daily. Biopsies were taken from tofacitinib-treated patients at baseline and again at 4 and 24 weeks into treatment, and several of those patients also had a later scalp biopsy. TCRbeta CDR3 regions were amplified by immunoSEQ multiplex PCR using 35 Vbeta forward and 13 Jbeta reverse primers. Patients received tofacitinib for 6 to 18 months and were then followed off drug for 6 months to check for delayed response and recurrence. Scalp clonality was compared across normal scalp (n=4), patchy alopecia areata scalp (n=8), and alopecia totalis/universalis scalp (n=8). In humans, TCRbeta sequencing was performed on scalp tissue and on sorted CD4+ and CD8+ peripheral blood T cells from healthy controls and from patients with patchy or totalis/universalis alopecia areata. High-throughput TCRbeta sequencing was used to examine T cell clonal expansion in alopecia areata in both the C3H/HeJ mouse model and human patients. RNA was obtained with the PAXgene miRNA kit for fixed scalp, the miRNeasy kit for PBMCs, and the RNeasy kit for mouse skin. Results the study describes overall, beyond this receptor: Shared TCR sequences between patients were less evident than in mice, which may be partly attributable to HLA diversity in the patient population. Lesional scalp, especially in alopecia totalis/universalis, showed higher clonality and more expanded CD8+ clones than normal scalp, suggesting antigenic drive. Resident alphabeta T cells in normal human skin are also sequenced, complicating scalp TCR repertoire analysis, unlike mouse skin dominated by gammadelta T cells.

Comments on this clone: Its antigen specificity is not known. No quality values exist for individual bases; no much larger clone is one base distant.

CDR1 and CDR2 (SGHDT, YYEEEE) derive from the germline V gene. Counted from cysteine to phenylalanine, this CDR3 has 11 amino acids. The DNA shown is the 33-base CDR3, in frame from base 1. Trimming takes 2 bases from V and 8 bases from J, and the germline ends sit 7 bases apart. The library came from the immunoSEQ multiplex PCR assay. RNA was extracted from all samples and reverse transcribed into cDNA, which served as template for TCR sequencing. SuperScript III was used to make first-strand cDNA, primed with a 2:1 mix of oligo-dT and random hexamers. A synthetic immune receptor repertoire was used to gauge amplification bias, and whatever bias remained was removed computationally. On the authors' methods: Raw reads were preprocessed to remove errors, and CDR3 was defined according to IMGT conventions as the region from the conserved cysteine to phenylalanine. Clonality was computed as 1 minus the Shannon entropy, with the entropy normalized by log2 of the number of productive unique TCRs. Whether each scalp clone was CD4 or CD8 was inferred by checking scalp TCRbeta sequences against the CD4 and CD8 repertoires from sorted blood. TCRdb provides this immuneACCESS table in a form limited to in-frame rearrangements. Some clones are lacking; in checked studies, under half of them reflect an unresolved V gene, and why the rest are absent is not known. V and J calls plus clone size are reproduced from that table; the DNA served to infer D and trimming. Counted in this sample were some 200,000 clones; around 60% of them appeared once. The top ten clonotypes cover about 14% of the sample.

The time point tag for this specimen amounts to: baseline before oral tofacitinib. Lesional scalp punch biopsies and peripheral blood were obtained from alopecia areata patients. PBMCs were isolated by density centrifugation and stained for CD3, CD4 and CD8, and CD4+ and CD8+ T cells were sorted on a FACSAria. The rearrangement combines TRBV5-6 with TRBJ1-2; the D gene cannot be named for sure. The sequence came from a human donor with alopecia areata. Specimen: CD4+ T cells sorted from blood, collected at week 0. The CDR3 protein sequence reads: CASSFVGGYTF. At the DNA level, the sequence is TGTGCCAGCAGCTTCGTGGGGGGCTACACCTTC. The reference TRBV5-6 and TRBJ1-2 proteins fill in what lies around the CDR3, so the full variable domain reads DAGVTQSPTHLIKTRGQQVTLRCSPKSGHDTVSWYQQALGQGPQFIFQYYEEEERQRGNFPDRFSGHQFPNYSSELNVNALLLGDSALYLCASSFVGGYTFGSGTRLTVV.